This is a list of T cell receptor beta chains from one sample in a study of beta chain features in type 1 diabetes. Using immunoSEQ multiplex PCR, the repertoire was profiled, and TCRdb retains in-frame clones only, with some absent. Of around 710,000 clones listed, roughly 12% are singletons. Sequencing was done on a sample of naive CD4+ T cells from blood. The source is a man aged 25-45 years with type 1 diabetes. The CDR3 runs from the conserved cysteine through the conserved F or W. Each record gives: CDR3 DNA, CDR3 protein, clone size, J gene, V gene, D gene. D genes are given only for firm matches. Clone size appears in some rows only: once, few, many, or a class for an expanded clone.

DNA: TGTGCCAGCAGAAGTAGGGGGCCTAGCGGGGATAGCACAGATACGCAGTATTTT
CDR3: CASRSRGPSGDSTDTQYF
size: -
J: TRBJ2-3
V: TRBV2
D: TRBD2

DNA: TGTGCCAGCAGTGACTCCGGGACTAGCGGGGTGAATGAGCAGTTCTTC
CDR3: CASSDSGTSGVNEQFF
size: -
J: TRBJ2-1
V: TRBV6-4
D: TRBD2

DNA: TGTGCCAGCAGTGAAAGGTTAGGGCCTGGAAACACCATATATTTT
CDR3: CASSERLGPGNTIYF
size: -
J: TRBJ1-3
V: TRBV2
D: -

DNA: TGTGCCAGCAGCTTTGACAGGGGGGCGGGTGAAAAACTGTTTTTT
CDR3: CASSFDRGAGEKLFF
size: few
J: TRBJ1-4
V: TRBV7-2
D: TRBD1

DNA: TGTGCCAGCAGTTTAATGGGAGCGAACTCCTATAATTCACCCCTCCACTTT
CDR3: CASSLMGANSYNSPLHF
size: -
J: TRBJ1-6
V: TRBV28
D: -

DNA: TGCGCCAGCAGCTCCCGGTCCAACCCTACGCAGTATTTT
CDR3: CASSSRSNPTQYF
size: -
J: TRBJ2-3
V: TRBV5-1
D: -

DNA: TGCGCCAGCAGCTTGGCTAGTGGAGGTGAGCAGTTCTTC
CDR3: CASSLASGGEQFF
size: few
J: TRBJ2-1
V: TRBV5-1
D: -

DNA: TGTGCCAGCAGCTCGGGACTCCCGGGGAGTCCCGATGGCTACACCTTC
CDR3: CASSSGLPGSPDGYTF
size: few
J: TRBJ1-2
V: TRBV5-4
D: -

DNA: TGTGCCAGGAAAACAGGGGGCAGTGAGCAGTTCTTC
CDR3: CARKTGGSEQFF
size: -
J: TRBJ2-1
V: TRBV2
D: TRBD1

DNA: TGTGCCAGCAGTTCCGGGACAGGGGGAACAGATACGCAGTATTTT
CDR3: CASSSGTGGTDTQYF
size: few
J: TRBJ2-3
V: TRBV6-4
D: TRBD1

DNA: TGTGCCAGCAGCTACGGACAGGGGGCGAATGAGCAGTTCTTC
CDR3: CASSYGQGANEQFF
size: few
J: TRBJ2-1
V: TRBV5-5
D: TRBD1

DNA: TGTGCCAGCAGCTTAGTCGGCGGACAGGGTTATGGGAACACCGGGGAGCTGTTTTTT
CDR3: CASSLVGGQGYGNTGELFF
size: -
J: TRBJ2-2
V: TRBV7-3
D: TRBD1

DNA: TGCAGTGCTAGAGCGGACACTGAAGCTTTCTTT
CDR3: CSARADTEAFF
size: -
J: TRBJ1-1
V: TRBV20-1
D: -

DNA: TGTGCCATTCAGGAGTCGGGGGCCAACGTCCTGACTTTC
CDR3: CAIQESGANVLTF
size: -
J: TRBJ2-6
V: TRBV10-3
D: -

DNA: TGTGCCAGCAGTTACACGCAGGGTGATCAGCCCCAGCATTTT
CDR3: CASSYTQGDQPQHF
size: -
J: TRBJ1-5
V: TRBV6-5
D: -

DNA: TGTGCCAGCAGTCCACCTTTACATTTGACAGGGGGCTCGGGCGAGTTCTTC
CDR3: CASSPPLHLTGGSGEFF
size: few
J: TRBJ2-1
V: TRBV28
D: TRBD1

DNA: TGTGCCATCAGTGAGACCGACAGGGGATATAACACTGAAGCTTTCTTT
CDR3: CAISETDRGYNTEAFF
size: -
J: TRBJ1-1
V: TRBV10-3
D: TRBD1

DNA: TGTGCCAGCAGTTCTGGGACAGGGGTGAATCAGCCCCAGCATTTT
CDR3: CASSSGTGVNQPQHF
size: -
J: TRBJ1-5
V: TRBV6-5
D: TRBD1

DNA: TGTGCCAGCAGCTTAGTCCAGAACACTGAAGCTTTCTTT
CDR3: CASSLVQNTEAFF
size: few
J: TRBJ1-1
V: TRBV11-3
D: -

DNA: TGTGCCAGCTTTCTAACAGGGAACTACAATGAGCAGTTCTTC
CDR3: CASFLTGNYNEQFF
size: few
J: TRBJ2-1
V: TRBV28
D: -

DNA: TGCGCCAGCAGCCAAGATGGGCGGGGGGGTCCGCTTTTT
CDR3: CASSQDGRGGPLF
size: -
J: TRBJ2-3
V: TRBV4-1
D: TRBD2

DNA: TGTGCCAGCAGCCCAGCCGGGCTTGGCTACACCTTC
CDR3: CASSPAGLGYTF
size: -
J: TRBJ1-2
V: TRBV9
D: -

DNA: TGCAGCGTTGGGGGACAGCTCCTAGAGACCCAGTACTTC
CDR3: CSVGGQLLETQYF
size: few
J: TRBJ2-5
V: TRBV29-1
D: TRBD1

DNA: TGTGCCAGCAGTCCGGGACAGGGCACAGATACGCAGTATTTT
CDR3: CASSPGQGTDTQYF
size: -
J: TRBJ2-3
V: TRBV6-1
D: TRBD1